One and the same sample provided the 2 T cell receptor beta chains below, sequenced in a study of spatial heterogeneity in lung cancer. Documented time point: sample taken at primary tumor resection. Notes on the study in general: Expanded alpha and beta TCR counts within tumors tracked tumor mutation counts.

The antigens for these receptors are not known. TCRdb called the 5' RACE reads again in MiXCR, with one record for every CDR3 protein. The sample yields fewer than 20,000 distinct CDR3 sequences, more than 6.5% seen once. This material consisted of lung tumor tissue, taken at surgery. These receptors all stem from a female donor with early-stage non-small cell lung cancer.

This rearrangement joins TRBV7-3 to TRBJ2-7, with 9 positions matching TRBD1. The CDR3 spans 15 residues. With 5 bases clipped from V and 4 bases from J, the junction kept 9 bases outside the gene matches. CDR1 and CDR2 from the germline V gene are SGHTA and FQGTGA. CDR3 sequence: CASSQGTGKGYEQYF. The DNA of the CDR3 is TGTGCCAGCAGCCAGGGGACAGGGAAGGGTTACGAGCAGTACTTC.

In its sample, this clonotype was seen many times. The V call is TRBV7-2, the J call TRBJ2-1, with 12 bases lining up with TRBD2. V was clipped by 5 bases and J by 6 bases; unmatched bases: 8. The CDR3 runs 16 residues. Germline loops: CDR1 SGHTA, CDR2 FQGNSA. The CDR3 nucleotides are TGTGCCAGCAGCCTCGCCGGGACTAGCGGGCCCAATGAGCAGTTCTTC. It is translated as CASSLAGTSGPNEQFF.